This TCR beta chain is drawn from a study of cytomegalovirus exposure and HLA in healthy donors. Losses at the gene ends were 4 bases for V and 0 bases for J; bases not matched to a gene: 13. This CDR3 is built from 18 residues. Germline CDR1 reads SQVTM; CDR2 reads ANQGSEA. It was with 60 Vbeta and 13 Jbeta primers that the PCR ran. Data came from immunoSEQ multiplex PCR; TCRdb stores just in-frame clones and leaves some out. This sample lists approximately 120,000 clones; its ten largest clones have approximately 1%. The TCR originated in a man aged 18 to 29 in good health and CMV-seronegative. The chain carries TRBV29-1 and TRBJ2-1; TRBD2 matches 9 bases. The source material was PBMCs. In DNA form, the CDR3 reads TGCAGCGTTGCCTCGTGGGGGCGGGAGGGCGTCTCCTACAATGAGCAGTTCTTC. Translated, it gives CSVASWGREGVSYNEQFF.